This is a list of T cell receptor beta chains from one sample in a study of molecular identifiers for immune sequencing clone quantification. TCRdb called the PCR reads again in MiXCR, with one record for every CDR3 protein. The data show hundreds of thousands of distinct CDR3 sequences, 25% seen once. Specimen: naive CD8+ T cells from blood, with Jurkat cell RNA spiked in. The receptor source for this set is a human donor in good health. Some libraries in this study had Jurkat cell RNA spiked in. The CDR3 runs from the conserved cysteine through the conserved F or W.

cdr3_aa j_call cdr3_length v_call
CASSLGWGASIEAFF TRBJ1-1 15 TRBV11-2
CASSPVWRVGNEQFF TRBJ2-1 15 TRBV18
CTSSLEVVSSGNTIYF TRBJ1-3 16 TRBV7-8
CASSLIGESNQPQHF TRBJ1-5 15 TRBV5-6
CSAQTGTANEKLFF TRBJ1-4 14 TRBV20-1
CASGRAGAGTQYF TRBJ2-5 13 TRBV6-2/TRBV6-3
CSARDLHSTGELFF TRBJ2-2 14 TRBV20-1
CASSPWDRVTEAFF TRBJ1-1 14 TRBV28
CASSLGGHPYEQYF TRBJ2-7 14 TRBV11-2
CASSLERQTNEKLFF TRBJ1-4 15 TRBV7-9
CASSLAGQNYEQYF TRBJ2-7 14 TRBV7-9
CASSQDGQGSSYAQYF TRBJ2-7 16 TRBV4-1
CASSFSFRGTPTDTQYF TRBJ2-3 17 TRBV19
CAWSALQPNMANYGYTF TRBJ1-2 17 TRBV30
CASSLDRGHQPQHF TRBJ1-5 14 TRBV7-9
CASSQLSLSSYNEQFF TRBJ2-1 16 TRBV14
CASSLWTGENQPQHF TRBJ1-5 15 TRBV12-3/TRBV12-4
CASRFLPAGELFF TRBJ2-2 13 TRBV19
CASSYSLRDKNTGELFF TRBJ2-2 17 TRBV6-2/TRBV6-3
CASSFDSARQPQHF TRBJ1-5 14 TRBV7-9
CAPLRGAGLNSPLHF TRBJ1-6 15 TRBV21-1
CASSNRGGNQPQHF TRBJ1-5 14 TRBV6-5
CASSLAWGWEEQYF TRBJ2-7 14 TRBV5-1
CASSLTGAQKAFF TRBJ1-1 13 TRBV27
CASSTLMPDTQYF TRBJ2-3 13 TRBV19
CASSGRLPEDAADAHYF TRBJ2-3 17 TRBV28
CASTLAGGLDTQYF TRBJ2-3 14 TRBV2
CASSLGDNTGELFF TRBJ2-2 14 TRBV27
CSAREVLAGNTDTQYF TRBJ2-3 16 TRBV20-1
CASSLSAGAIYYEQYF TRBJ2-7 16 TRBV7-2
CASSTALEGALGNIQYF TRBJ2-4 17 TRBV6-2/TRBV6-3
CSVAGTSGSSHEQYF TRBJ2-7 15 TRBV29-1
CSARGYRGRVREAFF TRBJ1-1 15 TRBV20-1
CASSQADRSKTTTNEKLFF TRBJ1-4 19 TRBV4-3
CASSRRDGSSYEQYF TRBJ2-7 15 TRBV7-9
CASRAPGPEEEKPFF TRBJ1-4 15 TRBV7-9
CASSPEVWPLPYEQYF TRBJ2-7 16 TRBV4-3
CASSWEGLDYEQYF TRBJ2-7 14 TRBV28
CASSSPSRGAEAFF TRBJ1-1 14 TRBV28
CASSFQDRGSEQFF TRBJ2-1 14 TRBV27
CASSSRTGGLETQYF TRBJ2-5 15 TRBV12-3/TRBV12-4
CASSYTRGWEPTGELFF TRBJ2-2 17 TRBV6-6
CASRGTGGSYEQYF TRBJ2-7 14 TRBV27
CASSPDSGNQPQHF TRBJ1-5 14 TRBV7-2
CASSLGRGEYNEQFF TRBJ2-1 15 TRBV7-3
CASSLTGPSLHQPQHF TRBJ1-5 16 TRBV6-5
CASSKGTSGGLQETQYF TRBJ2-5 17 TRBV5-1
CASLAKTQYF TRBJ2-5 10 TRBV6-1
CASSVTPGNTVYF TRBJ1-3 13 TRBV9
CASSLARGSIYEQYF TRBJ2-7 15 TRBV5-1
CACSFGGGTDTQYF TRBJ2-3 14 TRBV7-9
CASKPRETGNTIYF TRBJ1-3 14 TRBV25-1
CASSQDGSGSGNTIYF TRBJ1-3 16 TRBV4-3
CASSLSTRASAETQYF TRBJ2-5 16 TRBV19
CASSYSPLYSNQPQRF TRBJ1-5 16 TRBV6-6
CAGSLGGTGGDTQYF TRBJ2-3 15 TRBV5-3
CSVEGLAGGPSSYNEQFF TRBJ2-1 18 TRBV29-1
CASSESGYTDTQYF TRBJ2-3 14 TRBV25-1
CAWSVGLARYEQYF TRBJ2-7 14 TRBV30